What follows are 30 T cell receptor beta chains derived from one specimen sequenced in a study of cytomegalovirus exposure and HLA in healthy donors. The study ran its PCR with 60 Vbeta and 13 Jbeta primers. Data came from immunoSEQ multiplex PCR; TCRdb stores just in-frame clones and leaves some out. The data contain a few hundred thousand clones, around 73% of them seen just once; the ten biggest clones take up 2.9%. Input material: PBMCs. The source of these receptors is a woman in her 30s in good health and CMV-seronegative.

This clone was observed a single time. The chain has TRBV10-2 and TRBJ2-7; tentatively, D is TRBD2 (5 bases). CDR1 and CDR2 (germline): WSHSY, SAAADI. The CDR3 is 13 amino acids. Trimming removed 5 bases at V and 6 bases at J, with 14 bases between. The CDR3 sequence: CASSLRGPLEQYF. Written as DNA, the CDR3 is TGCGCCAGCAGTTTGAGAGGGCCTCTCGAGCAGTACTTC.

This chain joins TRBV25-1 and TRBJ1-5; possible D gene TRBD1, 6 bases. Trimming removed 5 bases at V and 0 bases at J, with 11 bases between. Germline CDR1 MGHDK, CDR2 SYGVNS. The CDR3 spans 15 residues. The CDR3, as DNA: TGTGCCAGCAGTCTTCAGGGGTATAGCAATCAGCCCCAGCATTTT. Its translation: CASSLQGYSNQPQHF.

The chain recombines TRBV7-2 with TRBJ2-3, with 7 bases that match TRBD2. Germline CDR1 is SGHTA and CDR2 is FQGNSA. The CDR3 extends over 14 amino acids. V was pared by 5 bases and J by 5 bases, with 7 bases of the junction left unmatched. For the CDR3, the DNA is TGTGCCAGCAGCCCTCCGTTAGCGGGAGATACGCAGTATTTT. Translated: CASSPPLAGDTQYF.

The gene calls are TRBV4-2 and TRBJ2-7; D gene uncertain. The CDR3 length is 14 residues. Trimming removed 0 bases at V and 5 bases at J, with 11 bases between. The germline V gene encodes CDR1 LGHNA and CDR2 YNFKEQ. DNA for the CDR3: TGTGCCAGCAGCCAAGATCAACGAGCCGACGAGCAGTACTTC. Translation gives CASSQDQRADEQYF.

The chain employs TRBV29-1 and TRBJ2-7; 8 bases match TRBD1. Germline V gene sequence: CDR1 SQVTM, CDR2 ANQGSEA. Losses at the gene ends were 6 bases for V and 3 bases for J; bases not matched to a gene: 7. The CDR3 totals 13 residues. The CDR3 coding sequence is TGCAGCGTCGAGGACAGGGCGCACTACGAGCAGTACTTC. Protein sequence: CSVEDRAHYEQYF.

The gene calls are TRBV6-5 and TRBJ2-1; 9 bases are shared with TRBD2. The CDR3 length is 15 residues. J gave up 6 bases and V 6 bases, and 9 bases lay outside the gene matches. Germline V gives CDR1 MNHEY, CDR2 SVGAGI. CDR3 DNA: TGTGCCAGCAGACCCCCGGGACTAGCCCTCAATGAGCAGTTCTTC. The encoded protein is CASRPPGLALNEQFF.

The chain uses TRBV30 and TRBJ1-1; TRBD1 might be the D (5 bases). The length of the CDR3 is 14 residues. The V gene's germline CDR1 is GTSNPN and CDR2 SVGIG (reference sequence). The V gene lost 5 bases and the J gene lost 4 bases, with 17 bases spanning the gap. In DNA form, the CDR3 reads TGTGCCTGGGTTCTGGGTCGACAGCTCACTGAAGCTTTCTTT. It specifies CAWVLGRQLTEAFF.

The V call is TRBV2, the J call TRBJ2-5; possibly TRBD2 for D (5 bases). The V gene lost 4 bases and the J gene lost 4 bases, with 7 bases spanning the gap. This CDR3 has 12 amino acids. Germline assignment: CDR1 SNHLY and CDR2 FYNNEI. The CDR3 region has the DNA TGTGCCAGCAGTGGAGGACTAGAGACCCAGTACTTC. This sequence encodes CASSGGLETQYF.

The rearrangement uses TRBV5-1 and TRBJ1-4; D gene uncertain. Germline V gene data show CDR1 as SGHRS and CDR2 as YFSETQ. This CDR3 is built from 15 residues. Trimming shortened V by 4 bases and J by 0 bases, and 10 bases separated the two germline ends. In DNA, the CDR3 is TGCGCCAGCAGCCCAAGGCGGGCAACTAATGAAAAACTGTTTTTT. Protein product: CASSPRRATNEKLFF.

This clone was detected only a few times. The genes are TRBV7-9 and TRBJ1-1, with 7 bases matching TRBD1. CDR3 length: 16 residues. Germline assignment: CDR1 SEHNR and CDR2 FQNEAQ (reference sequence). Unmatched junction bases numbered 14, after V lost 5 bases and J lost 5 bases. The CDR3, as DNA: TGTGCCAGCAGCAATTCTCCACAGGGGCGTGGAACTGAAGCTTTCTTT. This gives the protein CASSNSPQGRGTEAFF.

The chain recombines TRBV5-6 with TRBJ2-5; D gene ambiguous. Trimming took off 4 bases at V and 3 bases at J, with 7 bases between the two ends. The germline gives CDR1 SGHDT, CDR2 YYEEEE. This CDR3 region has 12 residues. CDR3 protein: CASSEQKETQYF. DNA for the CDR3: TGTGCCAGCAGCGAGCAAAAAGAGACCCAGTACTTC.

The V gene is TRBV19, the J gene TRBJ2-2, with 7 bases fitting TRBD2. This CDR3 region has 15 residues. The germline CDR1 and CDR2 sequences are LNHDA and SQIVND (reference sequence). With V trimmed by 5 bases and J by 5 bases, 8 bases remained unmatched. DNA for the CDR3: TGTGCCAGTAGTCGGTCTAGCGGAGTGACCGGGGAGCTGTTTTTT. Translation gives CASSRSSGVTGELFF.

This clone was counted once. J is TRBJ2-7 and V is TRBV11-2, with TRBD2 matching 7 bases. Unmatched junction bases numbered 11, after V lost 6 bases and J lost 3 bases. The CDR3 spans 15 residues. Germline loops: CDR1 SGHAT, CDR2 FQNNGV. DNA for the CDR3: TGTGCCAGCAGGGCAGTTACGGTAGCGGGCTACGAGCAGTACTTC. It specifies CASRAVTVAGYEQYF.

The gene calls are TRBV2 and TRBJ1-5, with D possibly matching TRBD1 (5 bases). Trimming removed 4 bases from V and 0 bases from J, with 7 bases in between. CDR1 and CDR2 from the germline V gene are SNHLY and FYNNEI. This CDR3 comprises 14 residues. CDR3 coding DNA: TGTGCCAGCAGTGCGACAGTTAGCAATCAGCCCCAGCATTTT. This sequence encodes CASSATVSNQPQHF.

The J gene is TRBJ1-6, the V gene TRBV5-6; 8 bases are shared with TRBD1. The V and J ends lost 4 bases and 1 base, in that order; junction bases with no gene match: 10. This CDR3 comprises 18 residues. Germline CDR1 is SGHDT and CDR2 is YYEEEE. This CDR3 is CASSLDRGGQSYNSPLHF. The CDR3 nucleotides read TGTGCCAGCAGCCTAGACAGGGGTGGACAATCCTATAATTCACCCCTCCACTTT.

The chain carries TRBV30 and TRBJ1-2, with TRBD1 as a possible D gene (5 bases). This CDR3 comprises 13 residues. The V gene lost 4 bases and the J gene lost 8 bases, with 17 bases spanning the gap. CDR1 GTSNPN and CDR2 SVGIG come from the germline V gene (reference sequence). CDR3 residues: CAWTAGGWDGYTF. CDR3 nucleotide sequence: TGTGCCTGGACCGCGGGGGGGTGGGACGGCTACACCTTC.

The J gene is TRBJ2-5, the V gene TRBV28; 7 positions match TRBD1. The J call may not be correct, given that the DNA end is closer to TRBJ2-7. The CDR3 loop spans 11 amino acids. From germline, CDR1 is MDHEN and CDR2 SYDVKM. The CDR3 protein is CASQGAYEQYF. CDR3 nucleotides: TGTGCCAGCCAGGGGGCCTACGAGCAGTACTTC.

V and J are TRBV2 and TRBJ2-2; D is unresolved. Trimming removed 3 bases from V and 1 base from J, with 6 bases in between. CDR1 and CDR2 from the germline V gene are SNHLY and FYNNEI. This CDR3 comprises 14 residues. The CDR3 DNA sequence: TGTGCCAGCAGTGATTGGAGGAACACCGGGGAGCTGTTTTTT. It yields the protein CASSDWRNTGELFF.

V gene TRBV6-5 combines with J gene TRBJ1-1; D is undetermined. CDR1 is MNHEY and CDR2 is SVGAGI in the germline V gene. This CDR3 is built from 14 residues. The V and J ends lost 7 bases and 0 bases respectively, with 12 bases between them. The CDR3 loop reads CASTISRMNTEAFF. CDR3 sequence (DNA): TGTGCCAGCACCATCTCGCGTATGAACACTGAAGCTTTCTTT.

Only a few counts were recorded for this clone. The chain combines TRBV15 with TRBJ2-5; 12 nucleotides align to TRBD2. The CDR3 loop spans 19 amino acids. The trim removed 0 bases at V and 6 bases at J, leaving 14 bases unmatched. Germline V lookup: CDR1 LNHNV, CDR2 YYDKDF (reference sequence). CDR3 residues: CATSRDLLAGGPWKKTQYF. CDR3 in DNA: TGTGCCACCAGCAGAGATCTCCTAGCGGGGGGGCCTTGGAAAAAGACCCAGTACTTC.

This clone came up once. V and J are TRBV7-8 and TRBJ1-5; 11 nucleotides match TRBD1. CDR1 and CDR2 from the germline V gene are SGHVS and FQNEAQ. CDR3 length equals 17 residues. Trimming removed 5 bases from V and 1 base from J; junction bases left unmatched: 7. CDR3 sequence: CASSPGQGATSNQPQHF. The CDR3, as DNA: TGTGCCAGCAGCCCCGGACAGGGGGCCACGAGCAATCAGCCCCAGCATTTT. The complete variable domain, with remaining parts taken from reference TRBV7-8 and TRBJ1-5, reads GAGVSQSPRYKVAKRGQDVALRCDPISGHVSLFWYQQALGQGPEFLTYFQNEAQLDKSGLPSDRFFAERPEGSVSTLKIQRTQQEDSAVYLCASSPGQGATSNQPQHFGDGTRLSIL.

This chain connects TRBV5-1 to TRBJ1-4, with 8 bases fitting TRBD1. Losses at the gene ends were 1 base for V and 6 bases for J; bases not matched to a gene: 8. The CDR3 is 16 amino acids. The germline V gene has CDR1 SGHRS and CDR2 YFSETQ. CDR3 coding DNA: TGCGCCAGCAGCTTGACCGGACAGGGTTTATATGAAAAACTGTTTTTT. Protein sequence: CASSLTGQGLYEKLFF.

The rearrangement joins TRBV6-6 to TRBJ2-5; 8 bases match TRBD2. The CDR3 spans 15 residues. The trim removed 4 bases at V and 4 bases at J, leaving 8 bases unmatched. CDR1 is MNHNY, CDR2 SVGAGI, per germline (reference sequence). The CDR3 DNA reads as TGTGCCAGCAGTTTTCGACGGGGGGGCGGAGAGACCCAGTACTTC. Its translation: CASSFRRGGGETQYF.

The rearrangement uses TRBV19 and TRBJ2-1; a possible D gene is TRBD1 (6 bases). Trimming took off 3 bases at V and 0 bases at J, with 15 bases between the two ends. CDR3 length equals 17 residues. Germline CDR1 and CDR2: LNHDA and SQIVND (reference sequence). CDR3 residues: CASSILTGPNSYNEQFF. In DNA form, the CDR3 reads TGTGCCAGTAGTATCTTGACAGGACCCAACTCCTACAATGAGCAGTTCTTC.

This clone appeared once. The rearrangement joins TRBV2 to TRBJ2-6, with TRBD1 as a possible D gene (5 bases). V lost 7 bases and J 0 bases, leaving 13 bases between the germline ends. The CDR3 has 16 residues. Germline values: CDR1 SNHLY, CDR2 FYNNEI. Written as DNA, the CDR3 is TGTGCCAGCAAGCAGGGCGTACACTCTGGGGCCAACGTCCTGACTTTC. It encodes CASKQGVHSGANVLTF.

The chain employs TRBV6-1 and TRBJ2-3; D remains unclear. Trimming cost V 3 bases and J 11 bases, with 21 bases left between them. The length of the CDR3 is 15 residues. Germline V CDR1 and CDR2: MNHNS, SASEGT. The CDR3: CASSEWHAAGQVQYF. CDR3 nucleotide sequence: TGTGCCAGCAGTGAGTGGCACGCCGCAGGTCAAGTGCAGTATTTT.

This clone has just a few counts. The chain combines TRBV7-9 with TRBJ2-1; tentatively, D is TRBD2 (8 bases). The CDR3 has 17 amino acids. Trimming left V 5 bases short and J 2 bases short, with 19 bases between. The V gene's germline CDR1 is SEHNR and CDR2 FQNEAQ (reference sequence). CDR3 DNA sequence: TGTGCCAGCAGCACCAGCGGCGGGGGGACAGCCTACAATGAGCAGTTCTTC. Its protein product is CASSTSGGGTAYNEQFF.

The chain employs TRBV28 and TRBJ2-1, with 9 nucleotides matching TRBD2. With 5 bases clipped from V and 0 bases from J, the junction kept 8 bases outside the gene matches. This CDR3 has 17 amino acids. Germline-derived CDR1 and CDR2 are MDHEN and SYDVKM. For the CDR3, the DNA is TGTGCCAGCAGTCCCCCCCTTAGCGGGAGCTCCTACAATGAGCAGTTCTTC. It specifies CASSPPLSGSSYNEQFF.

This clone was found a few times. This chain's CDR3 is CASSLDRVEYEQFF. CDR3 bases: TGCGCCAGCAGCTTGGATCGGGTGGAGTATGAGCAGTTCTTC. The chain employs TRBV5-1 and TRBJ2-1; no clear D gene. CDR1 is SGHRS and CDR2 is YFSETQ in the germline V gene. Trimming stripped 0 bases from V and 8 bases from J, with 12 bases between. The CDR3 sequence is 14 residues long.

This clone is medium-sized. The V and J genes are TRBV5-1 and TRBJ2-1; 9 nucleotides align to TRBD1. CDR3 length: 13 residues. CDR1 is SGHRS, CDR2 YFSETQ, per germline. With 4 bases clipped from V and 8 bases from J, the junction kept 4 bases outside the gene matches. CDR3 DNA sequence: TGCGCCAGCAGCACGGACAGGGGAGATGAGCAGTTCTTC. Its translation is CASSTDRGDEQFF.